This TCR beta chain was found in a study of vaccination and CD4 T cells after COVID-19. Study summary: Stimulation of cells relied on overlapping spike peptides derived from SARS-CoV-2, HCoV-NL63, HCoV-OC43 and HCoV-229E. Study findings and constraints: Clonotypes reactive to SARS-CoV-2 had a median that went up from roughly 21 to 40, but not significantly.

Sequencing of cultured CD4+ T cell DNA used the Oncomine TCR Beta short-read assay. TCRdb used MiXCR to reprocess the PCR reads, holding one entry per CDR3 protein. This repertoire shows about 12,000 distinct CDR3 sequences, around a third found once; its top ten account for 15% to 20%. The CDR3 runs to 15 residues. V lost 5 bases to trimming and J lost 5 bases; unmatched junction nucleotides: 10. Germline CDR1 reads MNHEY; CDR2 reads SVGEGT. This clonotype was found a few times. Its antigen is currently unknown. Treatment noted: 10-day PBMC culture with coronavirus spike peptide pools or control peptides (ViraFEST assay). Expansion of antigen-specific T cells with peptide pools by ViraFEST preceded sequencing of TCRs. Peptide pools at roughly 10 ug/ml, together with 7.5 to 10 IU/ml IL-2, were added to cultures of some 2 million PBMCs per well.

The V call is TRBV6-2 or TRBV6-3, the J call TRBJ2-3; TRBD2 agrees at 7 bases. This TCR was sampled from a human donor with COVID-19. The sequenced sample consisted of cultured CD4+ T cells from blood. In nucleotides, the CDR3 is TGTGCCAGCAGTGACCCCGGGGGGATTGGAGATACGCAGTATTTT. As protein: CASSDPGGIGDTQYF.